These 21 T cell receptor beta chains share one sample of origin, sequenced in a study of T cells after yellow fever vaccination (dated by TCRdb to about 2019). The treatment or condition label, read with the paper, signifies: live attenuated yellow fever vaccine strain. Libraries were made using 5' RACE. Instrument on record: Illumina HiSeq 2500. TCRdb reran the public reads through fastp at Q25 and MiXCR, keeping productive beta chains. Duplicate CDR3 protein sequences are folded into a single record with the most common DNA and genes. The table for this sample lists hundreds of thousands of distinct CDR3 sequences; over 9% of them were counted only once. The ten largest clones add up to about 15% of the sample. Sequenced here: PBMCs, sampled on the day of the yellow fever booster vaccination. All receptors derive from a man between 25 and 39 years old who received the YFV17D yellow fever vaccine.

This clonotype has just a few counts. The chain employs TRBV4-2 and TRBJ2-7, with D tentatively TRBD1 (5 bases). CDR1 LGHNA and CDR2 YNFKEQ come from the germline V gene. The CDR3 extends over 13 amino acids. The V gene lost 6 bases and the J gene lost 3 bases, with 12 bases spanning the gap. The CDR3 region has the DNA TGTGCCAGCAGAAGGGAAGACAGCTACGAGCAGTACTTC. Translating it yields CASRREDSYEQYF.

This clonotype was seen ten or more times. V usage is TRBV5-1 and J usage is TRBJ1-1; perhaps TRBD1 as D (5 bases). The germline V and J ends were trimmed by 0 bases and 1 base, with 7 bases remaining between them. This CDR3 has 14 residues. Germline V CDR1 and CDR2: SGHRS, YFSETQ. The CDR3 loop reads CASSLATANTEAFF. The CDR3 DNA reads TGCGCCAGCAGCTTGGCGACAGCGAACACTGAAGCTTTCTTT.

This clonotype appeared many times. The chain employs TRBV3-1 and TRBJ2-1, with a weak D call TRBD1 (5 bases). CDR3 length: 14 amino acids. V lost 1 base to trimming and J lost 10 bases, with 14 bases between them. CDR1 and CDR2 from the germline V gene are LGHDT and YNNKEL (reference sequence). The CDR3 sequence: CASSQATAGREQFF. The CDR3 coding sequence is TGTGCCAGCAGCCAAGCGACAGCCGGTAGGGAGCAGTTCTTC.

V gene TRBV6-1 combines with J gene TRBJ1-1, with TRBD1 matching over 9 bases. The V and J ends lost 7 bases and 4 bases, in that order; junction bases with no gene match: 10. This CDR3 has 15 amino acids. Germline CDR1 MNHNS, CDR2 SASEGT. CDR3 amino acids: CASIPTGTGITEAFF. In DNA, the CDR3 is TGTGCCAGCATTCCTACCGGGACAGGGATCACTGAAGCTTTCTTT.

CDR3 region: CASSTTGGYTGELFF. The CDR3 DNA is TGTGCCAGCAGCACAACAGGGGGCTACACCGGGGAGCTGTTTTTT. The chain employs TRBV9 and TRBJ2-2; 9 nucleotides align to TRBD1. The CDR3 spans 15 residues. The junction had 4 bases not matched to a gene; V was cut back by 4 bases and J by 3 bases. The germline gives CDR1 SGDLS, CDR2 YYNGEE.

Many counts were recorded for this clonotype. The V and J genes are TRBV6-5 and TRBJ2-7; D gene ambiguous. The CDR3 is 11 residues long. Trimming took off 6 bases at V and 0 bases at J, with 3 bases between the two ends. The V gene's germline CDR1 is MNHEY and CDR2 SVGAGI. CDR3 protein: CASRGSYEQYF. DNA for the CDR3: TGTGCCAGCAGAGGCTCCTACGAGCAGTACTTC.

The rearrangement uses TRBV20-1 and TRBJ2-2; tentative D call: TRBD2 (6 bases). The CDR3 has 14 residues. The germline V gene has CDR1 DFQATT and CDR2 SNEGSKA (reference sequence). Trimming took 3 bases from V and 4 from J, leaving 12 bases between them. CDR3 residues: CSARDPGGTGELFF. DNA of the CDR3: TGCAGTGCTAGGGACCCCGGGGGCACCGGGGAGCTGTTTTTT.

This clonotype came up a few times. The V gene is TRBV12-3 or TRBV12-4, the J gene TRBJ2-3; D is perhaps TRBD1 or TRBD2 (5 bases each). V was pared by 7 bases and J by 2 bases, with 13 bases between. The CDR3 extends over 14 amino acids. CDR3 nucleotides: TGTGCCAGCACCCCCGGGACCGACACAGATACGCAGTATTTT. As protein: CASTPGTDTDTQYF.

The V and J genes are TRBV4-3 and TRBJ2-2; D perhaps matches TRBD2 (6 bases). Germline loops: CDR1 LGHNA, CDR2 YSLEER. This CDR3 has 16 residues. Trimming removed 1 base from V and 0 bases from J, with 9 bases in between. CDR3 protein: CASSQGERANTGELFF. The DNA for the CDR3 is TGCGCCAGCAGCCAAGGAGAGCGGGCGAACACCGGGGAGCTGTTTTTT.

V usage is TRBV5-4 and J usage is TRBJ2-1; D might be TRBD1 or TRBD2, each matching 6 bases. In germline, CDR1 is SGHNT, CDR2 YYREEE (reference sequence). The CDR3 runs 16 residues. Trimming cost V 1 base and J 9 bases, with 20 bases left between them. The CDR3 loop is CASSLRDTGGNIEQFF. In DNA, the CDR3 is TGTGCCAGCAGCTTGAGGGATACCGGGGGCAACATTGAGCAGTTCTTC.

V is TRBV30 and J is TRBJ2-5; the D gene is possibly TRBD1 (5 bases). Trimming removed 0 bases from V and 5 bases from J, with 10 bases in between. This CDR3 spans 13 amino acids. The V gene's germline CDR1 is GTSNPN and CDR2 SVGIG (reference sequence). CDR3 sequence: CAWSVLRGETQYF. The CDR3 DNA is TGTGCCTGGAGTGTACTTAGGGGTGAGACCCAGTACTTC.

J is TRBJ2-4 and V is TRBV7-9; D remains unclear. V was clipped by 1 base and J by 3 bases, with 13 bases between them. Germline V CDR1 and CDR2: SEHNR, FQNEAQ (reference sequence). The CDR3 runs to 16 residues. Here the CDR3 DNA reads TGTGCCAGCAGCTTAGGGCAAAGCTCCATCAAAAACATTCAGTACTTC. This gives the protein CASSLGQSSIKNIQYF.

This chain connects TRBV5-1 to TRBJ2-3, with a tentative D call TRBD1 (6 bases). Trimming shortened V by 8 bases and J by 0 bases, and 16 bases separated the two germline ends. Germline assignment: CDR1 SGHRS and CDR2 YFSETQ. There are 15 residues in the CDR3. CDR3 sequence reads: CASSRDTASTDTQYF. The CDR3 region has the DNA TGCGCCAGTTCTCGGGACACAGCTAGCACAGATACGCAGTATTTT.

The V and J genes are TRBV12-3 or TRBV12-4 and TRBJ2-1; D unresolved. CDR3 size: 14 residues. Trimming shortened V by 1 base and J by 5 bases, and 9 bases separated the two germline ends. DNA of the CDR3: TGTGCCAGCAGTTTAGGGGTTCACGACAATGAGCAGTTCTTC. Translating gives CASSLGVHDNEQFF.

This clonotype came up many times. The rearrangement links TRBV4-3 to TRBJ1-2, with D possibly matching TRBD1 (5 bases). There are 15 residues in the CDR3. V lost 1 base and J 4 bases, leaving 13 bases between the germline ends. Germline-derived CDR1 and CDR2 are LGHNA and YSLEER. The CDR3 nucleotides are TGCGCCAGCAGCCAAGGCTCGTCAGGGACCTATGGCTACACCTTC. This sequence encodes CASSQGSSGTYGYTF.

This clonotype was seen at least ten times. V gene TRBV5-1 combines with J gene TRBJ1-5; possible D gene TRBD1, 5 bases. CDR1 and CDR2 (germline): SGHRS, YFSETQ. Trimming pared 1 base from V and 0 bases from J, leaving 8 bases between. This CDR3 is built from 15 residues. CDR3 amino acids: CASSLSGDSNQPQHF. CDR3 nucleotides: TGCGCCAGCAGCTTGTCGGGGGATAGCAATCAGCCCCAGCATTTT.

The CDR3 sequence is CASRSAGGSTDTQYF. The CDR3 coding sequence is TGTGCCAGCAGGTCAGCGGGAGGGAGCACAGATACGCAGTATTTT. The genes are TRBV7-9 and TRBJ2-3; TRBD2 matches at 10 bases. CDR1 SEHNR and CDR2 FQNEAQ come from the germline V gene (reference sequence). Losses at the gene ends were 6 bases for V and 0 bases for J; bases not matched to a gene: 3. This CDR3 comprises 15 residues.

This clonotype was seen a handful of times. The chain carries TRBV27 and TRBJ2-5; 8 bases fit TRBD2. The CDR3 is 15 residues long. Germline assignment: CDR1 MNHEY and CDR2 SMNVEV (reference sequence). Unmatched junction bases numbered 13, after V lost 5 bases and J lost 8 bases. The CDR3 DNA reads TGTGCCAGCAGTCCCCGAACTAGCGGTCTCTTAACCCAGTACTTC. Protein: CASSPRTSGLLTQYF.

The genes are TRBV28 and TRBJ2-3, with D hard to call. Deletions cut 6 bases from V and 4 bases from J, with 14 bases between. The CDR3 runs 14 residues. CDR1 is MDHEN, CDR2 SYDVKM, per germline. CDR3 residues: CASSPLDFSDTQYF. The CDR3 nucleotides read TGTGCCAGCAGCCCTTTGGATTTCTCAGATACGCAGTATTTT.

This clonotype was recorded a few times. This chain links TRBV9 with TRBJ2-2; D gene uncertain. Germline-derived CDR1 and CDR2 are SGDLS and YYNGEE. Trimming took off 4 bases at V and 6 bases at J, with 13 bases between the two ends. The CDR3 is 14 residues long. The CDR3 here is CASSSSRVPGELFF. In DNA, the CDR3 is TGTGCCAGCAGCTCTAGTAGGGTGCCCGGGGAGCTGTTTTTT.

The chain recombines TRBV7-3 with TRBJ1-2; the D gene is possibly TRBD1 (6 bases). The V end lost 2 bases, the J end lost 5 bases, and 12 bases lay between the germline ends. The germline V gene encodes CDR1 SGHTA and CDR2 FQGTGA. The CDR3 totals 14 residues. The DNA of the CDR3 is TGTGCCAGCAGCTTAGGGGACACCGCATATGGCTACACCTTC. Translation gives CASSLGDTAYGYTF.